This TCR beta chain comes out of a study of T cells in Graves' hyperthyroidism and ophthalmopathy. RNA transcripts provided the source from which TCR beta CDR3 regions were amplified. The TCR CDR3 was amplified in a first-round RT-PCR using the HTBI primer set. TCRdb independently ran MiXCR on the multiplex PCR reads; one entry per CDR3 protein. The sample has 250,000 to 300,000 distinct CDR3 sequences, over 15% seen once. General study points: Model output signaled ophthalmopathy a median roughly 6.1 months ahead of onset.

Ophthalmopathy patients all had a Clinical Activity Score of at least 3, a NOSPECS grade of at least 4 and disease under 3 months old. Patients having uncontrolled infection, another autoimmune disease, pregnancy or lactation were not included. This clonotype was seen repeatedly, ten times or more. What it recognizes is unknown. J gave up 6 bases and V 1 base, and 11 bases lay outside the gene matches. From germline, CDR1 is DFQATT and CDR2 SNEGSKA (reference sequence). This CDR3 comprises 16 residues. The sequencing sample was made of blood. The rearrangement uses TRBV20-1 and TRBJ2-3; TRBD2 matches at 9 bases. The TCR comes from an older woman with Graves' ophthalmopathy. The CDR3 nucleotides are TGCAGTGCTAGAGGACTAGCGGTTGCATGGGGGGATACGCAGTATTTT. Its translation is CSARGLAVAWGDTQYF.